This T cell receptor (beta chain) originates from a study of beta chain features in type 1 diabetes. For the study at large: No patient-donor differences in age, gender, total cells or subset yield.

Deletions cut 6 bases from V and 0 bases from J, with 25 bases between. Germline V CDR1 and CDR2: ENHRY, SYGVKD. This CDR3 region has 19 residues. As every portion of the isolated RNA was reverse transcribed, the sequencing read expressed TCRB transcripts. Here immunoSEQ multiplex PCR was the method, and the copy in TCRdb shows in-frame clones only, minus some. The table records 620,000 or so clones, around 15% of them present only once. The source is a man aged 18-30 years in good health. V usage is TRBV10-3 and J usage is TRBJ2-3, with a possible D match to TRBD2 (6 bases). The source material was naive CD4+ T cells from blood. The CDR3 here is CAIRPDIAAPVPSTDTQYF. The CDR3 bases are TGTGCCATCAGACCCGACATAGCGGCACCAGTTCCTAGCACAGATACGCAGTATTTT.